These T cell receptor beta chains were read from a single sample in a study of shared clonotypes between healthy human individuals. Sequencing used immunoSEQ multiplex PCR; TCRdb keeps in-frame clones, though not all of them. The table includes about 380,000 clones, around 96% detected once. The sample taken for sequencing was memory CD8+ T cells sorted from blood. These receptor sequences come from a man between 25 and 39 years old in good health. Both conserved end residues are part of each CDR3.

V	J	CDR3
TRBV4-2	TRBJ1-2	CASSQPGGTGGTGKITRYGYTF
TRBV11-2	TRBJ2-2	CASSPPRGTGNTGELFF
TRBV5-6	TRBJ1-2	CASSWPGKDHGYTF
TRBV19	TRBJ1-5	CASRGEGNQPQHF
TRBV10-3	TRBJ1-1	CAISEVGTEAFF
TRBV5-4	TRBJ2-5	CASSGGTRETQYF
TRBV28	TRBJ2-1	CASTPRREIYNEQFF
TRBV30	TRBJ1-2	CAWSVGTALYGYTF
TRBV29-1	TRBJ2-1	CSVAESYNEQFF
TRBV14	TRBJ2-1	CASSRGGQAYNEQFF
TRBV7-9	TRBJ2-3	CASSFSGGTDTQYF
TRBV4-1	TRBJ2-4	CASSRGEDIQYF
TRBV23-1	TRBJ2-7	CASSQSANGTYYEQYF
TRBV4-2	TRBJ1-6	CASSQNTGGLKALHF